These 26 T cell receptor beta chains were sequenced from one sample in a study of T cells in Graves' hyperthyroidism and ophthalmopathy. Amplified TCR beta CDR3 regions derived from RNA transcripts. HTBI primers drove first-round RT-PCR of the TCR CDR3. TCRdb independently ran MiXCR on the multiplex PCR reads; one entry per CDR3 protein. The table lists about 600,000 distinct CDR3 sequences, approximately 15% of them singletons, with 3% to 4% in the top ten. The sequencing sample was made of blood. Receptors were obtained from a woman aged 40 to 50 with Graves' ophthalmopathy.

A few counts support this clonotype. The chain is built from TRBV2 and TRBJ1-5, with no clear D. Germline V gives CDR1 SNHLY, CDR2 FYNNEI. V was cut by 2 bases and J by 5 bases, with 7 bases left in between. This CDR3 contains 13 residues. CDR3 sequence reads: CASSEWPDQPQHF. In DNA form, the CDR3 reads TGTGCCAGCAGTGAATGGCCCGATCAGCCCCAGCATTTT.

This clonotype came up a few times. The chain employs TRBV6-2 or TRBV6-3 and TRBJ2-2; tentatively, D is TRBD1 (6 bases). The length of the CDR3 is 15 residues. Germline V lookup: CDR1 MNHEY, CDR2 SVGEGT. Trimming took off 7 bases at V and 5 bases at J, with 17 bases between the two ends. CDR3 loop: CASKLPGHPTGELFF. CDR3 nucleotide sequence: TGTGCCAGCAAGCTACCGGGACATCCAACCGGGGAGCTGTTTTTT.

This clonotype was observed a single time. This chain links TRBV5-5 with TRBJ2-1; a possible D gene is TRBD2 (6 bases). CDR1 and CDR2 (germline): SGHKS, YYEKEE (reference sequence). Deletions cut 2 bases from V and 3 bases from J, with 21 bases between. This CDR3 has 18 amino acids. The CDR3 DNA reads TGTGCCAGCAGCTTTGTAATAGCCCCGGGAGACCTCTACAATGAGCAGTTCTTC. Its protein is CASSFVIAPGDLYNEQFF.

This clonotype was counted between two and nine times. The chain is built from TRBV20-1 and TRBJ2-7; 13 bases are a match to TRBD2. The CDR3 covers 17 residues. Per the germline V gene, CDR1 is DFQATT and CDR2 is SNEGSKA (reference sequence). V was clipped by 5 bases and J by 5 bases; unmatched bases: 15. The CDR3 protein is CSAGGGLAGRHPDEQYF. DNA of the CDR3: TGCAGTGCTGGGGGGGGACTAGCGGGACGACACCCAGACGAGCAGTACTTC.

This chain uses TRBV5-1 with TRBJ2-7; D may be TRBD1 (6 bases). CDR3 size: 14 residues. The V end lost 4 bases, the J end lost 0 bases, and 11 bases lay between the germline ends. Germline lookup yields CDR1 SGHRS and CDR2 YFSETQ. The CDR3 region is CASSTGQSSYEQYF. Here the CDR3 DNA reads TGCGCCAGCAGCACTGGACAGAGCTCCTACGAGCAGTACTTC.

Ten or more counts support this clonotype. This chain links TRBV2 with TRBJ2-3; the match to TRBD1 covers 10 bases. The germline V gene has CDR1 SNHLY and CDR2 FYNNEI. This CDR3 is 15 amino acids long. The junction had 4 bases not matched to a gene; V was cut back by 3 bases and J by 4 bases. CDR3 nucleotides: TGTGCCAGCAGTGACCGACAGGGGGCGTCAGATACGCAGTATTTT. This codes for CASSDRQGASDTQYF.

This clonotype came up a few times. The genes are TRBV19 and TRBJ1-5; possibly TRBD1 for D (5 bases). This CDR3 has 15 amino acids. The ends were cut back, 3 bases at V and 2 bases at J, with 11 bases in the middle. The V gene's germline CDR1 is LNHDA and CDR2 SQIVND (reference sequence). The CDR3 sequence is CASSIQQEGNQPQHF. CDR3 coding DNA: TGTGCCAGTAGTATTCAACAGGAAGGCAATCAGCCCCAGCATTTT.

The sample holds many counts of this clonotype. At one boundary the junction diverges from the germline segment, which might be a read error. V gene TRBV2 combines with J gene TRBJ2-7; 9 positions match TRBD1. Germline lookup yields CDR1 SNHLY and CDR2 FYNNEI. The CDR3 is 14 residues long. CDR3 in amino acids: CASRGQGFSHEQYF. The DNA of the CDR3 is TGTGCCAGCAGGGGACAGGGTTTCTCCCACGAGCAGTACTTC. The full variable domain, with the rest looked up from reference TRBV2 and TRBJ2-7, is EPEVTQTPSHQVTQMGQEVILRCVPISNHLYFYWYRQILGQKVEFLVSFYNNEISEKSEIFDDQFSVERPDGSNFTLKIRSTKLEDSAMYFCASRGQGFSHEQYFGPGTRLTVT.

The chain employs TRBV12-3 or TRBV12-4 and TRBJ2-5; TRBD2 aligns across 9 bases. The CDR3 is 15 amino acids. The ends lost 2 bases at V and 4 bases at J; junction bases unmatched: 5. The CDR3 DNA reads as TGTGCCAGCAGTTTAAGTAGCGGGGGAGGAGAGACCCAGTACTTC. Encoded protein: CASSLSSGGGETQYF.

To note about this clonotype: Possible read error: a much larger clone is one base away. The chain carries TRBV12-3 or TRBV12-4 and TRBJ1-5; no definite D call. V dropped 3 bases and J dropped 1 base, with 7 bases sitting between them. The CDR3 totals 14 residues. Written as DNA, the CDR3 is TGTGCCAGCAGTTTCGGACTGAGCAATCAGCCCCAGCATTTT. This encodes CASSFGLSNQPQHF.

A note on this clonotype: Relative to the germline gene, one junction end is altered; a read error may explain this. The chain couples TRBV11-2 to TRBJ2-2; tentatively, D is TRBD2 (5 bases). Germline V CDR1 and CDR2: SGHAT, FQNNGV. The CDR3 totals 11 residues. As DNA, the CDR3 is TGTGCCAGCAGCCTTACCGGGAAGCTGTTTTTT. This codes for CASSLTGKLFF.

DNA of the CDR3: TGCAGTGCTAGAGATCGCCTAGCGGGAGGAATCACAGATACGCAGTATTTT. The encoded protein is CSARDRLAGGITDTQYF. This chain links TRBV20-1 with TRBJ2-3; 11 bases are shared with TRBD2. Germline-derived CDR1 and CDR2 are DFQATT and SNEGSKA (reference sequence). V shed 0 bases, J shed 2 bases, and the junction held 7 bases outside the gene matches. This CDR3 has 17 residues.

This clonotype was detected ten times or more. The rearrangement joins TRBV6-1 to TRBJ1-5, with D possibly TRBD1 on 6 matching bases. V lost 6 bases and J lost 1, with 16 bases in between. The CDR3 loop spans 16 amino acids. The germline gives CDR1 MNHNS, CDR2 SASEGT. CDR3 coding DNA: TGTGCCAGCAGAACTCCCTCCAGGGGAAGCAATCAGCCCCAGCATTTT. As protein: CASRTPSRGSNQPQHF.

This clonotype was counted ten times or more. The rearrangement joins TRBV18 to TRBJ2-3, with 9 bases matching TRBD2. The J segment lost 3 bases and the V segment lost 1 base, leaving 2 bases of the junction unmatched. The germline gives CDR1 KGHSH, CDR2 LQKENI. The CDR3 spans 15 residues. The CDR3 spells CASSPRLAVTDTQYF. CDR3 coding DNA: TGTGCCAGCTCACCACGACTAGCGGTAACAGATACGCAGTATTTT.

This clonotype was observed many times. This sequence joins TRBV12-5 and TRBJ2-1, with D unresolved. Deletions cut 7 bases from V and 5 bases from J, with 9 bases between. The CDR3 is made up of 12 amino acids. The germline V gene encodes CDR1 LGHNT and CDR2 FRNRAP. CDR3 in DNA: TGTGCTAGTGCCCGGAATCACAATGAGCAGTTCTTC. Amino acids: CASARNHNEQFF.

This clonotype was counted once. This sequence may be a read error, since a much larger clone differs from it by one base. The genes are TRBV28 and TRBJ2-2, with 7 bases identical to TRBD2. Germline CDR1 and CDR2: MDHEN and SYDVKM. The junction had 12 bases not matched to a gene; V was cut back by 5 bases and J by 6 bases. This CDR3 is built from 16 residues. Here the CDR3 DNA reads TGTGCCAGCAGTGCCCGGACTAGGACTCTCGCCGGGGAGCTGTTTTTT. Protein: CASSARTRTLAGELFF. The full variable domain, rest sourced from reference TRBV28 and TRBJ2-2, is DVKVTQSSRYLVKRTGEKVFLECVQDMDHENMFWYRQDPGLGLRLIYFSYDVKMKEKGDIPEGYSVSREKKERFSLILESASTNQTSMYLCASSARTRTLAGELFFGEGSRLTVL.

This clonotype was seen only a few times. The chain combines TRBV20-1 with TRBJ1-1, with D possibly matching TRBD1 (6 bases). The V and J ends lost 0 bases and 3 bases respectively, with 14 bases between them. The CDR3 is made up of 15 amino acids. Looked up from germline, CDR1 is DFQATT and CDR2 is SNEGSKA (reference sequence). The CDR3, as DNA: TGCAGTGCTAGAGAGCGATTGGGACACTACACTGAAGCTTTCTTT. Translation: CSARERLGHYTEAFF.

This chain joins TRBV2 and TRBJ1-5; D unresolved. This CDR3 is built from 13 residues. Trimming left V 6 bases short and J 4 bases short, with 10 bases between. Germline CDR1 reads SNHLY; CDR2 reads FYNNEI. As DNA, the CDR3 is TGTGCCAGCAGACAGACGTATAATCAGCCCCAGCATTTT. Its translation is CASRQTYNQPQHF. The full variable domain, rest sourced from reference TRBV2 and TRBJ1-5, is EPEVTQTPSHQVTQMGQEVILRCVPISNHLYFYWYRQILGQKVEFLVSFYNNEISEKSEIFDDQFSVERPDGSNFTLKIRSTKLEDSAMYFCASRQTYNQPQHFGDGTRLSIL.

The sample holds many counts of this clonotype. The gene calls are TRBV29-1 and TRBJ1-1; D is possibly TRBD1 (5 bases). Germline-derived CDR1 and CDR2 are SQVTM and ANQGSEA. V was clipped by 6 bases and J by 1 base, with 12 bases between them. The CDR3 is made up of 13 amino acids. The CDR3 DNA is TGCAGCGTCTCGGACACCCGGAACACTGAAGCTTTCTTT. It codes for CSVSDTRNTEAFF.

This clonotype was detected only a few times. Relative to the germline gene, one junction end is altered; a read error may explain this. The chain has TRBV7-6 and TRBJ2-7; the D gene could be TRBD1 or TRBD2 (5 bases each). CDR3 length: 17 residues. From germline, CDR1 is SGHVS and CDR2 FNYEAQ. The CDR3 sequence is CVSSPRPGTGALYEQYF. The CDR3 coding sequence is TGTGTCAGCAGCCCCCGACCCGGGACCGGGGCCCTCTACGAGCAGTACTTC.

Only a few counts were recorded for this clonotype. This chain uses TRBV3-1 with TRBJ2-2, with D tentatively TRBD1 or TRBD2 (6 bases each). The CDR3 contains 14 residues. The V end was cut by 2 bases, the J end by 5 bases, with 9 bases between. Germline V CDR1 and CDR2: LGHDT, YNNKEL (reference sequence). The CDR3 loop is CASSQRGETGELFF. The CDR3 bases are TGTGCCAGCAGCCAAAGGGGGGAAACCGGGGAGCTGTTTTTT.

This clonotype was seen repeatedly, ten times or more. The rearrangement links TRBV20-1 to TRBJ2-5; D ambiguous. V was clipped by 1 base and J by 1 base, with 13 bases between them. CDR3 length: 15 amino acids. Germline V gene data show CDR1 as DFQATT and CDR2 as SNEGSKA (reference sequence). The CDR3 sequence: CSARVRLKIQETQYF. The DNA of the CDR3 is TGCAGTGCTAGAGTACGGCTCAAAATCCAAGAGACCCAGTACTTC.

This clonotype was counted a few times. The rearrangement joins TRBV28 to TRBJ2-2; 8 bases are a match to TRBD2. J lost 5 bases, V lost 7 bases, and 3 bases had no gene match. The CDR3 consists of 13 residues. Germline-derived CDR1 and CDR2 are MDHEN and SYDVKM. CDR3 nucleotide sequence: TGTGCCAGCACAGAGCGGGAGACCGGGGAGCTGTTTTTT. Translated: CASTERETGELFF. Filled out from reference TRBV28 and TRBJ2-2, the complete variable domain reads DVKVTQSSRYLVKRTGEKVFLECVQDMDHENMFWYRQDPGLGLRLIYFSYDVKMKEKGDIPEGYSVSREKKERFSLILESASTNQTSMYLCASTERETGELFFGEGSRLTVL.

Ten or more counts support this clonotype. The V call is TRBV6-1, the J call TRBJ2-3, with no clear D. CDR1 MNHNS and CDR2 SASEGT come from the germline V gene. V was cut by 3 bases and J by 4 bases, with 14 bases left in between. This CDR3 comprises 15 residues. Written as DNA, the CDR3 is TGTGCCAGCAGTGAGTCCCACAGAGGTGCAGATACGCAGTATTTT. This sequence encodes CASSESHRGADTQYF.

There are many counts of this clonotype. This CDR3 is CASSGRQGRGTEAFF. CDR3 coding DNA: TGTGCCAGCAGTGGCCGACAGGGACGGGGCACTGAAGCTTTCTTT. The chain combines TRBV6-1 with TRBJ1-1, with 7 bases identical to TRBD1. CDR1 and CDR2 (germline): MNHNS, SASEGT. V lost 4 bases and J lost 4; bases outside the gene matches: 9. The CDR3 is 15 amino acids.

The chain recombines TRBV2 with TRBJ1-2; the match to TRBD1 covers 7 bases. This CDR3 region has 12 residues. CDR1 SNHLY and CDR2 FYNNEI come from the germline V gene. V gave up 4 bases and J gave up 10 bases; unmatched junction bases: 6. CDR3 in amino acids: CASSGQGIDYTF. The CDR3 DNA reads as TGTGCCAGCAGTGGACAGGGAATAGACTACACCTTC. Full variable domain (missing parts from reference TRBV2 and TRBJ1-2): EPEVTQTPSHQVTQMGQEVILRCVPISNHLYFYWYRQILGQKVEFLVSFYNNEISEKSEIFDDQFSVERPDGSNFTLKIRSTKLEDSAMYFCASSGQGIDYTFGSGTRLTVV.